The following is a TCR beta chain sequence with its context. Compared with germline, one end of the junction differs, possibly owing to a read error. Source study methods: From reference gene primer amplification, estimates of nucleated cell counts were derived. Using immunoSEQ multiplex PCR, the repertoire was profiled, and TCRdb retains in-frame clones only, with some absent. Clone size and the V and J calls come from that table; the DNA yielded D and trimming. This sample has 50,000 to 75,000 clones; around 92% occur once, and the top ten carry 8.6%. The data were taken from a study of blood T cell repertoires in COVID-19. Across the whole study: Collection of acute and convalescent COVID-19 samples took place in the United States, Italy and Spain. The analysed material was cDNA or gDNA that came from T cells, B-cell-depleted T cells, or PBMCs.

Germline CDR1 is SGHTA and CDR2 is FQGNSA. The CDR3 spans 13 residues. This TCR derives from a human donor in a cohort sampled during active COVID-19. This chain connects TRBV7-2 to TRBJ1-2, with D unclear. Input material: peripheral blood. This CDR3 reads CASSLGGNYGYIF. In DNA, the CDR3 is TGTGCCAGCAGCTTAGGAGGGAACTATGGCTACATCTTC.